The sequence of this T cell receptor (beta chain) was determined in a study of CD8 T cells in ankylosing spondylitis. TCRdb passed the 5' RACE reads through MiXCR, listing each CDR3 protein once. Among about 340,000 distinct CDR3 sequences listed, roughly 8% were seen once. The ends lost 3 bases at V and 6 bases at J; junction bases unmatched: 6. CDR1 is LNHDA and CDR2 is SQIVND in the germline V gene (reference sequence). The CDR3 totals 15 residues. Study observations and caveats: Before this, some motif variants had been reported in reactive arthritis synovial fluid and blood. The authors reported significant enrichment of disease-linked clones in matched ankylosing spondylitis synovial fluid. The disease-linked clones had a CD8+ phenotype and low blood frequencies. About 8 highly homologous variants made up a TCR beta motif, and this motif appeared characteristic of ankylosing spondylitis blood.

As regards this clonotype: Its antigen remains unidentified.

The TCR sequence derives from a male donor with ankylosing spondylitis. The sample was blood, either unsorted or a sorted T cell fraction (not recorded which). The rearrangement uses TRBV19 and TRBJ1-5; TRBD1 aligns across 9 bases. CDR3 bases: TGTGCCAGTAGTATGGGGGACAGGGCAGGTCAGCCCCAGCATTTT. This translates into CASSMGDRAGQPQHF.